The 16 T cell receptor beta chains presented below share a single source sample, sequenced in a study of a mutant IDH1 vaccine in newly diagnosed glioma. These TCRs are of unknown antigen specificity. TCRdb's copy holds only in-frame clones and misses some; the assay was immunoSEQ multiplex PCR. The profile covers 110,000 or so clones, with about nine tenths appearing a single time and more than 0.55% taken by the ten largest. The sample's time point: week 11, during vaccination. With topical imiquimod, each dose of the vaccine consisted of 300 ug of mutant IDH1 20-mer peptide. The sample was PBMCs, taken from a glioma patient whose treatment included an IDH1 peptide vaccine. These receptors were obtained from a woman in her forties or fifties with glioma.

A note on this clone: The sample contains more than one DNA sequence encoding this CDR3. The CDR3 region is CASSFYNEQFF. The CDR3 DNA reads TGTGCCAGCAGTTTTTACAATGAGCAGTTCTTC. The chain combines TRBV27 with TRBJ2-1; D unclear. The germline gives CDR1 MNHEY, CDR2 SMNVEV (reference sequence). CDR3 size: 11 residues. V dropped 3 bases and J dropped 4 bases, with 1 base sitting between them.

This clone was observed a single time. V gene TRBV28 combines with J gene TRBJ1-2; 10 nucleotides agree with TRBD1. The CDR3 loop spans 14 amino acids. With V trimmed by 7 bases and J by 2 bases, 4 bases remained unmatched. Germline assignment: CDR1 MDHEN and CDR2 SYDVKM. The CDR3, as DNA: TGTGCCAGCAATACGGGACAGGGGAACTATGGCTACACCTTC. Translating gives CASNTGQGNYGYTF.

The rearrangement joins TRBV7-9 to TRBJ2-5; D is ambiguous. The DNA end is a closer match to TRBJ2-7, so the J assignment may be wrong. The CDR3 has 12 amino acids. CDR1 is SEHNR, CDR2 FQNEAQ, per germline (reference sequence). CDR3 nucleotides: TGTGCCAGCAGCTTAGTGCCAAACGAGCAGTACTTC. Protein: CASSLVPNEQYF.

The V gene is TRBV10-1, the J gene TRBJ1-1; TRBD1 agrees at 8 bases. Germline trimming cut 4 bases from V and 0 bases from J; bases unmatched to any gene: 1. The CDR3 loop spans 14 amino acids. Germline CDR1 WNHNN, CDR2 SYGVQD (reference sequence). The CDR3 region is CASSGTGMNTEAFF. CDR3 bases: TGCGCCAGCAGTGGGACAGGGATGAACACTGAAGCTTTCTTT.

The chain has TRBV25-1 and TRBJ1-2; 7 nucleotides line up with TRBD1. Germline CDR1 reads MGHDK; CDR2 reads SYGVNS. V trimming: 4 bases; J trimming: 5 bases; junction bases outside the gene matches: 7. The CDR3 loop spans 14 amino acids. In DNA, the CDR3 is TGTGCCAGCAGTGGTACAGGGGTAGGGTATGGCTACACCTTC. This sequence encodes CASSGTGVGYGYTF.

J is TRBJ2-1 and V is TRBV5-4, with TRBD1 matching over 7 bases. The germline CDR1 and CDR2 sequences are SGHNT and YYREEE (reference sequence). The CDR3 is made up of 16 amino acids. Trimming at V came to 4 bases and at J to 9 bases, leaving 16 bases not matched to a gene. The CDR3 here is CASSPSGGRSRGEQFF. The CDR3 nucleotides are TGTGCCAGCAGCCCCTCAGGGGGTCGTTCGCGCGGTGAGCAGTTCTTC.

The chain is built from TRBV6-6 and TRBJ1-3; D gene unclear. CDR3 size: 13 residues. Germline values: CDR1 MNHNY, CDR2 SVGAGI (reference sequence). V lost 7 bases and J lost 4, with 11 bases in between. Written as DNA, the CDR3 is TGTGCCAGCACCCCAGCAAGGGGAAACACCATATATTTT. This encodes CASTPARGNTIYF.

The chain joins TRBV7-2 to TRBJ2-2; 8 bases map to TRBD2. V lost 1 base, J lost 6 bases, and 7 bases stayed unmatched. From germline, CDR1 is SGHTA and CDR2 FQGNSA. The CDR3 has 16 amino acids. The CDR3 DNA reads TGTGCCAGCAGCTTAGGGTTAGCGGGATTCTCCGGGGAGCTGTTTTTT. This encodes CASSLGLAGFSGELFF.

The chain combines TRBV9 with TRBJ2-2; no reliable D call. V was trimmed by 0 bases and J by 5 bases, leaving 5 bases between them. CDR1 is SGDLS, CDR2 YYNGEE, per germline. The CDR3 extends over 13 amino acids. CDR3 nucleotides: TGTGCCAGCAGCGTAGAAGTTACCGGGGAGCTGTTTTTT. This encodes CASSVEVTGELFF. Full variable domain (missing parts from reference TRBV9 and TRBJ2-2): DSGVTQTPKHLITATGQRVTLRCSPRSGDLSVYWYQQSLDQGLQFLIQYYNGEERAKGNILERFSAQQFPDLHSELNLSSLELGDSALYFCASSVEVTGELFFGEGSRLTVL.

The chain is built from TRBV6-6 and TRBJ2-5; D is ambiguous. The CDR3 consists of 14 residues. Germline lookup yields CDR1 MNHNY and CDR2 SVGAGI (reference sequence). V dropped 7 bases and J dropped 4 bases, with 16 bases sitting between them. The CDR3 bases are TGTGCCAGCACCGAATCCCCCCAAGGAGAGACCCAGTACTTC. It encodes CASTESPQGETQYF.

As for this clone: Other DNA sequences in this sample translate to the same CDR3. Here the CDR3 DNA reads TGTGCCAGTAGGACAGGTGTAGGTACGAATGAGCAGTTCTTC. The encoded protein is CASRTGVGTNEQFF. The J gene is TRBJ2-1, the V gene TRBV19, with a tentative D call TRBD1 (6 bases). Trimming pared 6 bases from V and 7 bases from J, leaving 16 bases between. The CDR3 is made up of 14 amino acids. From germline, CDR1 is LNHDA and CDR2 SQIVND (reference sequence).

DNA for the CDR3: TGTGCCAGCGGCGACGACAGGGTGACCTACGAGCAGTACTTC. Translation: CASGDDRVTYEQYF. The rearrangement joins TRBV28 to TRBJ2-7; 7 bases match TRBD1. The CDR3 consists of 14 residues. Germline V gives CDR1 MDHEN, CDR2 SYDVKM. V lost 8 bases and J lost 2; bases outside the gene matches: 9.

This chain connects TRBV10-3 to TRBJ1-6; the D is unclear. The germline V gene encodes CDR1 ENHRY and CDR2 SYGVKD. The CDR3 extends over 11 amino acids. The ends were cut back, 10 bases at V and 14 bases at J, with 15 bases in the middle. The CDR3, as DNA: TGTGCCACCCTGGGTTTTTTGACCCTCCACTTT. This codes for CATLGFLTLHF.

This CDR3 reads CASSPTTGPNYEQYF. The CDR3 nucleotides read TGTGCCAGCTCACCGACGACAGGGCCCAACTACGAGCAGTACTTC. The chain is built from TRBV18 and TRBJ2-5, with 7 bases that match TRBD1. The J call may be mistaken, given a closer DNA end match to TRBJ2-7. Germline V CDR1 and CDR2: KGHSH, LQKENI. The CDR3 consists of 15 residues.

V usage is TRBV30 and J usage is TRBJ2-2, with 11 bases that match TRBD2. CDR3 length equals 16 residues. V was clipped by 6 bases and J by 0 bases; unmatched bases: 6. CDR1 and CDR2 from the germline V gene are GTSNPN and SVGIG (reference sequence). The CDR3 DNA reads TGTGCCTGTCCGGGACTAGCGGAGTCGAACACCGGGGAGCTGTTTTTT. Its translation is CACPGLAESNTGELFF.

This chain links TRBV6-5 with TRBJ1-1; 7 nucleotides match TRBD1. Unmatched junction bases numbered 3, after V lost 5 bases and J lost 0 bases. The CDR3 consists of 14 residues. CDR1 is MNHEY, CDR2 SVGAGI, per germline. The CDR3 DNA is TGTGCCAGCAGTGACAGGGCCATGAACACTGAAGCTTTCTTT. Protein product: CASSDRAMNTEAFF.